This record looks at one T cell receptor beta chain sequence and its context. The data derive from a study of Ad26.COV2.S vaccination and SARS-CoV-2 variants. TCRdb's table, derived via immunoSEQ multiplex PCR, lists solely in-frame clones and lacks some. In the table there are about 410,000 clones, more than 85% of which are singletons. Treatment defined: about 20 received Ad26.COV2.S at low or high dose, single or two shots; several received placebo; per-sample allocation not given. Specimens were obtained on day 63 following the first vaccine or placebo injection. Sequencing used peripheral blood, obtained in a trial of Ad26.COV2.S vaccine versus placebo. The clonotype was recovered from a person aged 18-60 years who received the Ad26.COV2.S COVID-19 vaccine or a placebo.

In DNA, the CDR3 is TGTGCCAGCAGCCCACTCTTGACAGGGGGAGGCACTGAAGCTTTCTTT. Its translation: CASSPLLTGGGTEAFF. The rearrangement joins TRBV9 to TRBJ1-1, with 9 bases matching TRBD1. Germline V gene data show CDR1 as SGDLS and CDR2 as YYNGEE. There are 16 residues in the CDR3. V was clipped by 4 bases and J by 4 bases; unmatched bases: 11. The variable domain in full, completed from reference TRBV9 and TRBJ1-1, reads DSGVTQTPKHLITATGQRVTLRCSPRSGDLSVYWYQQSLDQGLQFLIQYYNGEERAKGNILERFSAQQFPDLHSELNLSSLELGDSALYFCASSPLLTGGGTEAFFGQGTRLTVV.